The rows below give T cell receptor beta chains drawn from one sample of a study of response to subunit inactivated influenza vaccine. From the RT-PCR reads, TCRdb called clonotypes with MiXCR, one entry per CDR3 protein. The sample holds approximately 230,000 distinct CDR3 sequences, 9% to 15% seen once. Source: non-naive T cells sorted from PBMCs, taken 14 to 15 days before vaccination. These receptor sequences come from a middle-aged man who received an inactivated influenza vaccine. The CDR3 runs from the conserved cysteine through the conserved F or W. A D gene is named only where the DNA matches it firmly. Not all rows give a size; the values are once, few, many and, for expanded clones, a class.

V gene: TRBV25-1; J gene: TRBJ1-2; D gene: -; clone size: -; CDR3 protein: CASSGLGISAGYTF; CDR3 DNA: TGTGCCAGCAGTGGATTGGGTATTTCCGCTGGCTACACCTTC
V gene: TRBV12-3/TRBV12-4; J gene: TRBJ2-2; D gene: -; clone size: few; CDR3 protein: CASSFGGGMGELFF; CDR3 DNA: TGTGCCAGCAGTTTTGGAGGGGGCATGGGGGAGCTGTTTTTT
V gene: TRBV7-3; J gene: TRBJ2-2; D gene: -; clone size: many; CDR3 protein: CASSLGVGNTGELFF; CDR3 DNA: TGTGCCAGCAGCTTAGGGGTGGGGAACACCGGGGAGCTGTTTTTT
V gene: TRBV7-2; J gene: TRBJ2-7; D gene: TRBD2; clone size: many; CDR3 protein: CASSFSTSGNGGYEQYF; CDR3 DNA: TGTGCCAGCAGCTTTTCAACTAGCGGGAATGGGGGCTACGAGCAGTACTTC
V gene: TRBV7-6; J gene: TRBJ2-1; D gene: TRBD2; clone size: -; CDR3 protein: CASSLGARGRGGRSYNEQFF; CDR3 DNA: TGTGCCAGCAGCTTAGGGGCCCGAGGGCGGGGGGGACGCTCCTACAATGAGCAGTTCTTC
V gene: TRBV4-2; J gene: TRBJ2-7; D gene: -; clone size: many; CDR3 protein: CASSQEGGKSYEQYF; CDR3 DNA: TGTGCCAGCAGCCAAGAAGGCGGGAAATCCTACGAGCAGTACTTC
V gene: TRBV5-6; J gene: TRBJ2-7; D gene: TRBD1; clone size: many; CDR3 protein: CASSLPVGQGNLYEQYF; CDR3 DNA: TGTGCCAGCAGCTTGCCGGTTGGACAGGGTAATCTCTACGAGCAGTACTTC
V gene: TRBV27; J gene: TRBJ2-1; D gene: -; clone size: -; CDR3 protein: CASSLFPGSYNEQFF; CDR3 DNA: TGTGCCAGCAGTTTATTTCCGGGCTCCTACAATGAGCAGTTCTTC
V gene: TRBV27; J gene: TRBJ2-1; D gene: TRBD2; clone size: -; CDR3 protein: CASKEYSGGANEQFF; CDR3 DNA: TGTGCCAGCAAGGAATATAGCGGGGGGGCAAATGAGCAGTTCTTC
V gene: TRBV3-1; J gene: TRBJ1-5; D gene: -; clone size: -; CDR3 protein: CASSQENRGKPQHF; CDR3 DNA: TGTGCCAGCAGCCAAGAGAATAGGGGAAAGCCCCAGCATTTT
V gene: TRBV29-1; J gene: TRBJ2-5; D gene: -; clone size: -; CDR3 protein: CSALAQETQYF; CDR3 DNA: TGCAGCGCACTAGCCCAAGAGACCCAGTACTTC
V gene: TRBV7-9; J gene: TRBJ1-2; D gene: -; clone size: -; CDR3 protein: CASSLGAPENYGYTF; CDR3 DNA: TGTGCCAGCAGCTTAGGGGCACCAGAGAACTATGGCTACACCTTC
V gene: TRBV10-3; J gene: TRBJ2-5; D gene: -; clone size: few; CDR3 protein: CAISEQQETQYF; CDR3 DNA: TGTGCCATCAGTGAACAGCAAGAGACCCAGTACTTC
V gene: TRBV7-2; J gene: TRBJ1-5; D gene: -; clone size: -; CDR3 protein: CASSPRRGSNQPQHF; CDR3 DNA: TGTGCCAGCAGCCCAAGGAGGGGGAGCAATCAGCCCCAGCATTTT
V gene: TRBV3-1; J gene: TRBJ2-7; D gene: -; clone size: -; CDR3 protein: CASCQEVPFTYEQYF; CDR3 DNA: TGTGCCAGCTGCCAAGAGGTGCCTTTTACCTACGAGCAGTACTTC
V gene: TRBV7-9; J gene: TRBJ2-5; D gene: TRBD2; clone size: -; CDR3 protein: CASSVPGLRLETQYF; CDR3 DNA: TGTGCCAGCAGCGTCCCGGGACTAAGGTTGGAGACCCAGTACTTC
V gene: TRBV20-1; J gene: TRBJ2-3; D gene: -; clone size: -; CDR3 protein: CSAPRAAFTDTQYF; CDR3 DNA: TGCAGTGCTCCAAGAGCAGCCTTCACAGATACGCAGTATTTT
V gene: TRBV4-2; J gene: TRBJ2-3; D gene: -; clone size: -; CDR3 protein: CASKGGATTDTQYF; CDR3 DNA: TGTGCCAGCAAAGGGGGGGCTACTACAGATACGCAGTATTTT
V gene: TRBV27; J gene: TRBJ2-7; D gene: -; clone size: few; CDR3 protein: CASSTILPNRPNEQYF; CDR3 DNA: TGTGCCAGCAGCACCATCCTCCCTAATCGCCCCAACGAGCAGTACTTC
V gene: TRBV5-1; J gene: TRBJ2-2; D gene: -; clone size: -; CDR3 protein: CASSPLGSGGTGELFF; CDR3 DNA: TGCGCCAGCAGCCCGCTCGGGTCAGGTGGCACCGGGGAGCTGTTTTTT
V gene: TRBV20-1; J gene: TRBJ1-1; D gene: -; clone size: -; CDR3 protein: CSARDPTEAFF; CDR3 DNA: TGCAGTGCTAGAGATCCGACTGAAGCTTTCTTT
V gene: TRBV7-9; J gene: TRBJ2-3; D gene: -; clone size: many; CDR3 protein: CASSPVTGSTDTQYF; CDR3 DNA: TGTGCCAGCAGCCCGGTAACCGGGAGCACAGATACGCAGTATTTT
V gene: TRBV20-1; J gene: TRBJ2-2; D gene: TRBD2; clone size: few; CDR3 protein: CSARAGLAALTGELFF; CDR3 DNA: TGCAGTGCTAGAGCTGGACTAGCGGCCCTCACCGGGGAGCTGTTTTTT
V gene: TRBV5-6; J gene: TRBJ2-1; D gene: TRBD2; clone size: few; CDR3 protein: CASSRTSGGTTYNEQFF; CDR3 DNA: TGTGCCAGCAGCCGCACTAGCGGGGGTACCACCTACAATGAGCAGTTCTTC
V gene: TRBV29-1; J gene: TRBJ2-2; D gene: -; clone size: many; CDR3 protein: CSVIPRGRGNTGELFF; CDR3 DNA: TGCAGCGTGATTCCGAGGGGGCGGGGGAACACCGGGGAGCTGTTTTTT
V gene: TRBV12-3/TRBV12-4; J gene: TRBJ2-1; D gene: -; clone size: many; CDR3 protein: CASRLTGGLANEQFF; CDR3 DNA: TGTGCCAGCCGACTGACAGGGGGACTAGCAAATGAGCAGTTCTTC
V gene: TRBV2; J gene: TRBJ2-1; D gene: TRBD2; clone size: few; CDR3 protein: CACCSGTSGRARSYNEQFF; CDR3 DNA: TGTGCCTGCTGTTCAGGGACTAGCGGGAGGGCCAGGTCCTACAATGAGCAGTTCTTC
V gene: TRBV5-1; J gene: TRBJ2-7; D gene: -; clone size: many; CDR3 protein: CASSRNSYEQYF; CDR3 DNA: TGCGCCAGCAGTAGAAACTCCTACGAGCAGTACTTC
V gene: TRBV5-1; J gene: TRBJ2-7; D gene: TRBD1; clone size: many; CDR3 protein: CASSSNRGNHEQYF; CDR3 DNA: TGCGCCAGCAGCTCCAACAGGGGGAACCACGAGCAGTACTTC
V gene: TRBV4-2; J gene: TRBJ2-5; D gene: TRBD1; clone size: few; CDR3 protein: CASSQVQGVETQYF; CDR3 DNA: TGTGCCAGCAGCCAGGTACAGGGGGTAGAGACCCAGTACTTC
V gene: TRBV28; J gene: TRBJ2-1; D gene: TRBD2; clone size: few; CDR3 protein: CASSQTSGAHNEQFF; CDR3 DNA: TGTGCCAGCAGTCAAACTAGCGGTGCCCACAATGAGCAGTTCTTC
V gene: TRBV5-1; J gene: TRBJ2-7; D gene: TRBD1; clone size: -; CDR3 protein: CASSYGTGVPYEQYF; CDR3 DNA: TGCGCCAGCAGCTATGGGACAGGGGTCCCCTACGAGCAGTACTTC
V gene: TRBV10-3; J gene: TRBJ2-3; D gene: TRBD2; clone size: few; CDR3 protein: CAITGSSGASTDTQYF; CDR3 DNA: TGTGCCATCACGGGGTCTAGCGGGGCTAGCACAGATACGCAGTATTTT
V gene: TRBV20-1; J gene: TRBJ2-3; D gene: -; clone size: few; CDR3 protein: CSAIRTILTDTQYF; CDR3 DNA: TGCAGTGCTATACGGACTATTCTCACAGATACGCAGTATTTT
V gene: TRBV7-2; J gene: TRBJ1-5; D gene: -; clone size: few; CDR3 protein: CASSSLAGPGQPQHF; CDR3 DNA: TGTGCCAGCAGCTCCCTTGCGGGGCCGGGGCAGCCCCAGCATTTT
V gene: TRBV3-1; J gene: TRBJ1-4; D gene: -; clone size: -; CDR3 protein: CASSQGSTGSEKLFF; CDR3 DNA: TGTGCCAGCAGCCAAGGTAGTACAGGGAGTGAAAAACTGTTTTTT
V gene: TRBV7-2; J gene: TRBJ2-7; D gene: TRBD1; clone size: -; CDR3 protein: CASSSSNQGAYEQYF; CDR3 DNA: TGTGCCAGCAGCTCGAGCAATCAGGGGGCCTACGAGCAGTACTTC
V gene: TRBV4-3; J gene: TRBJ2-6; D gene: -; clone size: -; CDR3 protein: CASSQDNGSGANVLTF; CDR3 DNA: TGCGCCAGCAGCCAAGATAACGGCTCTGGGGCCAACGTCCTGACTTTC
V gene: TRBV28; J gene: TRBJ1-6; D gene: TRBD1; clone size: -; CDR3 protein: CASSLRGTGLSPLHF; CDR3 DNA: TGTGCCAGCAGTTTAAGGGGGACAGGGCTTTCACCCCTCCACTTT
V gene: TRBV6-5; J gene: TRBJ2-1; D gene: -; clone size: many; CDR3 protein: CASYSVQGLEQFF; CDR3 DNA: TGTGCCAGTTATAGCGTCCAGGGGCTCGAGCAGTTCTTC
V gene: TRBV18; J gene: TRBJ1-3; D gene: -; clone size: many; CDR3 protein: CASSPMGGTRGNTIYF; CDR3 DNA: TGTGCCAGCTCCCCCATGGGGGGGACGAGAGGAAACACCATATATTTT
V gene: TRBV6-5; J gene: TRBJ1-3; D gene: -; clone size: few; CDR3 protein: CATTLTVRSGNTIYF; CDR3 DNA: TGTGCCACCACGTTGACAGTCCGCTCTGGAAACACCATATATTTT
V gene: TRBV20-1; J gene: TRBJ2-7; D gene: TRBD1; clone size: -; CDR3 protein: CSARPVVSGGRGEQYF; CDR3 DNA: TGCAGTGCCAGACCCGTTGTGTCAGGGGGTAGAGGCGAGCAGTACTTC
V gene: TRBV12-3/TRBV12-4; J gene: TRBJ2-1; D gene: -; clone size: few; CDR3 protein: CASIHYGNEQFF; CDR3 DNA: TGTGCCAGCATTCACTACGGCAATGAGCAGTTCTTC
V gene: TRBV3-1; J gene: TRBJ2-2; D gene: TRBD2; clone size: many; CDR3 protein: CASSQELAGGLTNTGELFF; CDR3 DNA: TGTGCCAGCAGCCAAGAATTAGCGGGAGGCCTAACGAACACCGGGGAGCTGTTTTTT
V gene: TRBV20-1; J gene: TRBJ2-1; D gene: -; clone size: many; CDR3 protein: CSVTGTLKDNEQFF; CDR3 DNA: TGCAGTGTTACCGGGACTCTCAAAGACAATGAGCAGTTCTTC
V gene: TRBV11-2; J gene: TRBJ2-3; D gene: TRBD2; clone size: -; CDR3 protein: CASSWSVSGGTDTQYF; CDR3 DNA: TGTGCCAGCAGCTGGTCGGTTAGCGGGGGGACAGATACGCAGTATTTT
V gene: TRBV6-5; J gene: TRBJ1-1; D gene: -; clone size: -; CDR3 protein: CASSYSPPGARTEAFF; CDR3 DNA: TGTGCCAGCAGTTACTCGCCGCCGGGGGCTAGAACTGAAGCTTTCTTT
V gene: TRBV4-3; J gene: TRBJ1-6; D gene: -; clone size: -; CDR3 protein: CASSQGNSPLHF; CDR3 DNA: TGCGCCAGCAGCCAGGGGAATTCACCCCTCCACTTT
V gene: TRBV11-2; J gene: TRBJ2-1; D gene: TRBD2; clone size: few; CDR3 protein: CASSLATIAGAYNEQFF; CDR3 DNA: TGTGCCAGCAGCTTAGCCACAATAGCGGGGGCATACAATGAGCAGTTCTTC
V gene: TRBV2; J gene: TRBJ2-7; D gene: -; clone size: few; CDR3 protein: CASTRDLTGYEQYF; CDR3 DNA: TGTGCCAGCACCCGGGACCTCACGGGCTACGAGCAGTACTTC
V gene: TRBV2; J gene: TRBJ2-3; D gene: -; clone size: -; CDR3 protein: CASSGGVNTDTQYF; CDR3 DNA: TGTGCCAGCTCAGGCGGGGTGAACACAGATACGCAGTATTTT
V gene: TRBV27; J gene: TRBJ1-6; D gene: -; clone size: few; CDR3 protein: CASSYEGVYSPLHF; CDR3 DNA: TGTGCCAGCAGTTACGAGGGGGTGTATTCACCCCTCCACTTT
V gene: TRBV5-4; J gene: TRBJ2-7; D gene: -; clone size: -; CDR3 protein: CASSPDGGAYEQYF; CDR3 DNA: TGTGCCAGCAGCCCCGATGGGGGGGCGTACGAGCAGTACTTC